The clone carrying this TCR beta chain came up a few times. This specimen comes from a study of T cells in Graves' hyperthyroidism and ophthalmopathy. Researchers took RNA transcripts and amplified the TCR beta CDR3 regions from them. First-round RT-PCR targeting the TCR CDR3 was performed with the HTBI primer set. TCRdb re-derived calls from the multiplex PCR reads in MiXCR, one entry per CDR3 protein. The sample includes hundreds of thousands of distinct CDR3 sequences, roughly 15% of them seen just once. Material: blood. The receptor comes from a woman aged 40 to 50 with Graves' ophthalmopathy.

The CDR3 reads CASSTQTSGNTGELFF. DNA of the CDR3: TGTGCCAGCAGTACCCAGACTAGCGGGAACACCGGGGAGCTGTTTTTT. This chain uses TRBV28 with TRBJ2-2; 9 positions match TRBD2. The CDR3 length is 16 residues. Germline CDR1 is MDHEN and CDR2 is SYDVKM. V dropped 5 bases and J dropped 1; count of bases not matched to a gene: 5.